This TCR beta chain was profiled in a study of T-cell memory formation after mild COVID-19. Regarding the study as a whole: Among clones contracting day 15 to 85, CD4/CD8 was balanced, whereas later expanders leaned CD4+.

For this clonotype: What it binds is not known.

Germline loops: CDR1 DFQATT, CDR2 SNEGSKA (reference sequence). CDR3 length equals 18 residues. V was clipped by 6 bases and J by 0 bases, with 24 bases between them. MiXCR was run by TCRdb on the 5' RACE reads, yielding one entry per CDR3 protein. The data contain about 350,000 distinct CDR3 sequences, roughly 13% of them singletons. This chain uses TRBV20-1 with TRBJ1-5; D gene uncertain. The receptor comes from a man aged 18 to 35 who had mild COVID-19 (a few samples of this study predate the infection). Cell type and time point are not known. Specimen: PBMCs or a T cell subset sorted from them (not recorded which). CDR3 DNA: TGCAGTGCCAAAAACCGCTGGCAGGTCCCTTATAGCAATCAGCCCCAGCATTTT. Encoded protein: CSAKNRWQVPYSNQPQHF.